A single TCR beta chain is shown here with its context. Its specificity is unknown. V was pared by 5 bases and J by 3 bases, with 10 bases between. CDR3 length: 13 amino acids. Germline lookup yields CDR1 SGHAT and CDR2 FQNNGV. Every patient was affected by relapse after autologous stem cell transplantation, while exposure to brentuximab vedotin was not uniform. These data originate in a study of PD-1 blockade in classical Hodgkin lymphoma. Overall study results and limits: CD4+ TCR diversity, unlike CD8+, climbed significantly by C4D1.

Measured with immunoSEQ multiplex PCR; TCRdb has only the in-frame clones, and not every one. This table has tens of thousands of clones, approximately 88% appearing once. The material was peripheral blood mononuclear cells (PBMCs), obtained at baseline. The clonotype was recovered from a human donor with classical Hodgkin lymphoma. V and J are TRBV11-2 and TRBJ1-1; no clear D gene. The CDR3 spells CASSPAGYTEAFF. The CDR3 nucleotides read TGTGCCAGCAGCCCGGCGGGGTACACTGAAGCTTTCTTT.